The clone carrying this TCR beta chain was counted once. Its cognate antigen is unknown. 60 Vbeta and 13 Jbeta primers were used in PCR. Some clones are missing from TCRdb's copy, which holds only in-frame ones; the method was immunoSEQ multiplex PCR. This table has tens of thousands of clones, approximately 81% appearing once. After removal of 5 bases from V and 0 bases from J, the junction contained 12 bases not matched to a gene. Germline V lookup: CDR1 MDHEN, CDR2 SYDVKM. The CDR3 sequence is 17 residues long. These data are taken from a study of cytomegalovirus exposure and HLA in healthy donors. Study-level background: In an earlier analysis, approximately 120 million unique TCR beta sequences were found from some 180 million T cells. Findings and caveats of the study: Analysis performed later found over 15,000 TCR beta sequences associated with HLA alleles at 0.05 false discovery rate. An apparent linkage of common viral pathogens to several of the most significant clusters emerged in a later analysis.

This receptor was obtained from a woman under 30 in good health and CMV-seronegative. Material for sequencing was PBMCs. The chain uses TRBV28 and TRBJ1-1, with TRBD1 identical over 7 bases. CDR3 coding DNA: TGTGCCAGCAGTGTAGACAGGGCCCGTTCAATGAACACTGAAGCTTTCTTT. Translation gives CASSVDRARSMNTEAFF.